This TCR beta chain was identified during a study of blood T cell repertoires in COVID-19. In the study overall: There were acute and convalescent COVID-19 samples, and they came from the United States, Italy and Spain. Nucleic acid was either cDNA or gDNA, and it came from T cells, B-cell-depleted T cells, or PBMCs.

Under the authors' procedure: Reference gene primer amplification in the assay estimated nucleated cell counts. Clones were read by immunoSEQ multiplex PCR, and TCRdb kept only the in-frame ones, dropping some. V and J calls and clone size are as listed in that table; D and trimming were resolved from the DNA. Here the sample spans approximately 210,000 clones, 80% to 85% being singletons. The clonotype originates from a human donor in a cohort sampled during active COVID-19. Sequencing was carried out using peripheral blood.

This CDR3 is CASSFTPRGNEQFF. In DNA, the CDR3 is TGTGCCAGCAGCTTTACCCCCAGGGGGAATGAGCAGTTCTTC. The chain couples TRBV11-1 to TRBJ2-1; 7 bases align to TRBD1. Germline V CDR1 and CDR2: SGHAT, FQDESV (reference sequence). The CDR3 is made up of 14 amino acids. The V gene end was trimmed by 3 bases and the J gene end by 7 bases; junction bases not matched to a gene: 6.